This record concerns one T cell receptor beta chain sequence. The germline CDR1 and CDR2 sequences are SGDLS and YYNGEE. The CDR3 has 15 residues. V shed 2 bases, J shed 4 bases, and the junction held 6 bases outside the gene matches. The data derive from a study of blood T cell repertoires in COVID-19. The overall study: Italy, Spain and the United States were the sources of the convalescent and acute COVID-19 samples. Sources were T cells, B-cell-depleted T cells, or PBMCs; the material itself was cDNA or gDNA.

The method was immunoSEQ multiplex PCR; TCRdb's version includes in-frame clones alone and lacks a portion of them. The sample shows about 210,000 clones, 84% of them seen only once. The sequenced sample consisted of peripheral blood. The genes are TRBV9 and TRBJ2-3; 8 bases agree with TRBD2. This sequence originates from a woman between 45 and 65 years old with active or convalescent COVID-19. CDR3 region: CASSVQTGGSDTQYF. Written as DNA, the CDR3 is TGTGCCAGCAGCGTCCAAACGGGAGGGTCAGATACGCAGTATTTT.